Only a few counts were recorded for the clone carrying this T cell receptor (beta chain). Its antigen is still unknown. The CDR3 loop spans 15 amino acids. Germline lookup yields CDR1 SGDLS and CDR2 YYNGEE. V gave up 4 bases and J gave up 4 bases, with 15 bases separating them. This sample was taken from a study of cytomegalovirus exposure and HLA in healthy donors. Study summary: About 79% of several hundred genotyped donors fell in the Caucasian-associated ancestry cluster. Study-level points and caveats: It was likely that a cluster of highly shared sequence variants was a sequencing artifact. Rare sequences made up most TCRs, while some public TCRs were found in many donors. In most subjects, TCR beta sequences reportedly gave accurate predictions of HLA-A and HLA-B alleles.

The PCR had 60 Vbeta and 13 Jbeta primers. The method was immunoSEQ multiplex PCR; TCRdb's version includes in-frame clones alone and lacks a portion of them. The repertoire holds approximately 110,000 clones, about 70% seen once, with about 2.8% in the top ten. V and J are TRBV9 and TRBJ2-1; possible D gene TRBD2, 6 bases. The specimen sequenced was PBMCs. The receptor was isolated from a man aged 50 to 60 in good health and CMV-seropositive. This chain's CDR3 is CASSPVGLTYNEQFF. CDR3 nucleotides: TGTGCCAGCAGCCCCGTGGGACTTACATACAATGAGCAGTTCTTC.